This T cell receptor (beta chain) was observed in a study of T cells after yellow fever vaccination. This clonotype was seen many times. CDR3 length: 14 amino acids. Germline CDR1 is SGHRS and CDR2 is YFSETQ. V lost 5 bases to trimming and J lost 4 bases, with 15 bases between them. TCRdb re-analysed the 5' RACE reads in MiXCR, keeping a single row per CDR3 protein. The sample yields around 320,000 distinct CDR3 sequences, roughly 8.7% seen once. V and J are TRBV5-1 and TRBJ1-1; maybe TRBD1 (5 bases). The clonotype originates from a man aged 18 to 35 who received the YFV17D yellow fever vaccine. This sample comprised CD4+ T cells sorted from PBMCs, obtained 5 days after the yellow fever booster vaccination. The CDR3 here is CASRNQGSSTEAFF. Written as DNA, the CDR3 is TGCGCCAGCAGGAATCAGGGTTCGAGCACTGAAGCTTTCTTT.